Here is one T cell receptor beta chain with its context. The data originate from a study of blood T cell repertoires in COVID-19. In the study overall: Whether acute or convalescent, the COVID-19 samples came from the United States, Italy and Spain. In each case, the material was cDNA or gDNA derived from T cells, B-cell-depleted T cells, or PBMCs.

The germline CDR1 and CDR2 sequences are SGDLS and YYNGEE. The CDR3 extends over 13 amino acids. Trimming took off 5 bases at V and 3 bases at J, with 10 bases between the two ends. As processed by the authors: Amplification with reference gene primers provided the estimates of nucleated cell counts. Data came from immunoSEQ multiplex PCR; TCRdb stores just in-frame clones and leaves some out. The V and J calls and the clone size are those of that table, but D and trimming were determined from the DNA. Here the sample spans 200,000 or so clones, roughly 84% being singletons. This TCR was recovered from a man aged 35 to 55 who had recovered from COVID-19. This chain links TRBV9 with TRBJ2-3; a possible D gene is TRBD1 (5 bases). Material for sequencing was peripheral blood. The DNA for the CDR3 is TGTGCCAGCAGTGCCCAGGGAACAGATACGCAGTATTTT. Amino acid sequence: CASSAQGTDTQYF.